This T cell receptor beta chain stems from a study of monozygotic twins with inflammatory bowel disease. Study-level results: Fewer shared clonotypes with others were found in IBD patients than in healthy twins, especially with disease activity. The analysis did not separate different T cell subtypes.

Worth noting for this clonotype: Antigen unknown.

Added by template switching were UMIs that each held a 6-nucleotide sample barcode. Each CDR3 protein gets one entry in TCRdb, which reprocessed the 5' RACE reads and gives no DNA. The sample data list 300,000 to 350,000 distinct CDR3 sequences. The CDR3 contains 16 residues. CDR1 is KGHSH, CDR2 LQKENI, per germline. What was sequenced was blood. The V gene is TRBV18, the J gene TRBJ1-2. This clonotype was obtained from a human donor with ulcerative colitis or Crohn's disease, or a healthy co-twin of an affected twin (not recorded which). CDR3 region: CASSFGSAAGEAGYTF.